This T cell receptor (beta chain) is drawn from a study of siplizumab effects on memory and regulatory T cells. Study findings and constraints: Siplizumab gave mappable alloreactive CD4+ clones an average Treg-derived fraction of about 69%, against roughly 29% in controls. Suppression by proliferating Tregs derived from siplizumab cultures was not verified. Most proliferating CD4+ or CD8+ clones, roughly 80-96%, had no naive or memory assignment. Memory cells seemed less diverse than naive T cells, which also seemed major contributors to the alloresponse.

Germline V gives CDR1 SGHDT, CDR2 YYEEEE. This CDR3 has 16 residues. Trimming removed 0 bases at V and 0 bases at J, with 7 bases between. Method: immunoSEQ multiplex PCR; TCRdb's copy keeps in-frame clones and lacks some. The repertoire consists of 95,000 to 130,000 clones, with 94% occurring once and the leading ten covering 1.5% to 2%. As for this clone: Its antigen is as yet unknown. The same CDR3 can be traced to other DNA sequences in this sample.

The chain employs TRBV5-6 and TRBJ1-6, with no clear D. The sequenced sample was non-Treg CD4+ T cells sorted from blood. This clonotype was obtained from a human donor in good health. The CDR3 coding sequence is TGTGCCAGCAGCTTGGGAGGGAGCTCCTATAATTCACCCCTCCACTTT. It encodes CASSLGGSSYNSPLHF.